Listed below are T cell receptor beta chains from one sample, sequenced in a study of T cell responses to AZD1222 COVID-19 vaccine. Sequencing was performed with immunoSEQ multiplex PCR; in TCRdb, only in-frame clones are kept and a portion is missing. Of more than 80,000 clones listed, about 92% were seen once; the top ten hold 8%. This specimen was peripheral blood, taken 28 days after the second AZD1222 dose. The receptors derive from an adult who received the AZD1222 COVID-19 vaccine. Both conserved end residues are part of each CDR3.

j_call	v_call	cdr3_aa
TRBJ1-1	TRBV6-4	CASSPGLWEEAFF
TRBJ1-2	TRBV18	CASSLTQDYGYTF
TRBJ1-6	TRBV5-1	CASGPDSFFNSPLHF
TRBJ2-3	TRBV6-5	CAEGGASDTQYF
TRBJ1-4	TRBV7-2	CASSPTGPNEKLFF
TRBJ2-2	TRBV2	CASSEHSGTANTGELFF
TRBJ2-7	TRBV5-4	CASSKGQGNYEQYF
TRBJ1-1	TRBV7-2	CASSPRNLNTEAFF
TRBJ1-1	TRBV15	CATSRTLTPRGTEAFF
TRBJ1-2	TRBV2	CASRGFGLSGYTF
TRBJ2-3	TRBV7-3	CASSSQGGWDTQYF
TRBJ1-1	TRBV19	CASSIPGQNTEAFF
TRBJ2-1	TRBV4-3	CASSLQVPGQGQDEQFF
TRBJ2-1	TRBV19	CASSIETWGGYNEQFF
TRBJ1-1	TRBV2	CASREQNALGGAFF
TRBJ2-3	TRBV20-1	CSASLGGRADTQYF
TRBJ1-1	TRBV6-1	CASSDGWKNTEAFF
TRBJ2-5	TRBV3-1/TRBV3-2	CASSQILGVEETQYF
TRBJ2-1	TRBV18	CASSSAGGYNEQFF
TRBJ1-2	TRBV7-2	CASSLAGTYRDGYTF
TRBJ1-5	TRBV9	CASGPDSLQPQHF
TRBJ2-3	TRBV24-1	CATSDPTGGGDTQYF
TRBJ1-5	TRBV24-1	CATSDPNQPQHF
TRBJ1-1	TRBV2	CASGTWGGNTEAFF
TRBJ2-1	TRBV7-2	CASSLAGAGGFDEQFF
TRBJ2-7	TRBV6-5	CASSYQTGSYEQYF
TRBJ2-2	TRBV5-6	CASSLDRAVGELFF
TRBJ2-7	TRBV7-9	CASSTLYGTSGYEQYF
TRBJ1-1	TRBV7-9	CASTRQSLGTEAFF
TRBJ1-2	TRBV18	CASSPEAAFYGYTF
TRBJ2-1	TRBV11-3	CASSLTGGGYNEQFF
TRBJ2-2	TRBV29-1	CSVGTGATNTGELFF
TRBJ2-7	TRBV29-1	CSVELGGYEQYF
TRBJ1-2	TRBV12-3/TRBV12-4	CASSLVIPDGYTF
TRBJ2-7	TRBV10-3	CAISGQGSDEQYF
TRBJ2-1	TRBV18	CASSPRFVGGSYNEQFF
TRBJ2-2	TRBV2	CASNAELTGELFF
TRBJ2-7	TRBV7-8	CASRGQGAHEQYF
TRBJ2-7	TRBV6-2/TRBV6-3	CASSDLSSYEQYF
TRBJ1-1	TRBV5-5	CASSSRQGANVPEAFF
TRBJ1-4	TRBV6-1	CASRERDRATNEKLFF
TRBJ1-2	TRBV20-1	CSAPVNGYTF
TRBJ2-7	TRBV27	CASSLQARALDLYEQYF
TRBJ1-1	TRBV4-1	CASSGGPMNTEAFF
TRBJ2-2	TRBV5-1	CASSLGAGGTGELFF
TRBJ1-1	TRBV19	CASSHRPGGAFF
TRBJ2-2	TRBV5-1	CASSLEHNTGELFF
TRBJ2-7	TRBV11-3	CASSLKIDSYEQYF
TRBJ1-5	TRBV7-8	CASSLTARANQPQHF
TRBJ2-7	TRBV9	CASSISTGALYEQYF
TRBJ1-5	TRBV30	CAWSGELTYQPQHF
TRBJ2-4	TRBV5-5	CASSLEAALAKNIQYF
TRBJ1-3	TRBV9	CASSVGGFSGNTIYF
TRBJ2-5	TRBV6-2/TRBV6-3	CASSNSGTGLETQYF